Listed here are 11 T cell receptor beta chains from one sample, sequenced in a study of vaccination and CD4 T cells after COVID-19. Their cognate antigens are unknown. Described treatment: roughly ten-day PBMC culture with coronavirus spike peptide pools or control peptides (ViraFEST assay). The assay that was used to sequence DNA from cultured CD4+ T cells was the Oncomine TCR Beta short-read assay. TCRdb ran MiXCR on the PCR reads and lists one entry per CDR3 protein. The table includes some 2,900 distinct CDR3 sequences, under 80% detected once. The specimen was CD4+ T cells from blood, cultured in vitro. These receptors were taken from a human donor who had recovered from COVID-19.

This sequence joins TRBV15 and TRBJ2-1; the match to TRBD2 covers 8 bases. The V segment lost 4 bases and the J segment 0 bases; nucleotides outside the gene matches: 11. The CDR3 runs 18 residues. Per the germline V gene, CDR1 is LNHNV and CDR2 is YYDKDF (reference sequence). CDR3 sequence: CATSTRRGAASSYNEQFF. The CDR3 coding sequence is TGTGCCACCAGCACACGGCGGGGGGCTGCCAGCTCCTACAATGAGCAGTTCTTC.

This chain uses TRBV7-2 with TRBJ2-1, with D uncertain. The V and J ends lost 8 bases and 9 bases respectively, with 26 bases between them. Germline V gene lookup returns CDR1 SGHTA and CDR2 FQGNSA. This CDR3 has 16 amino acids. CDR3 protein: CASGFGGRAALGEQFF. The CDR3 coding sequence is TGTGCCAGCGGATTTGGTGGAAGGGCTGCCCTGGGTGAGCAGTTCTTC. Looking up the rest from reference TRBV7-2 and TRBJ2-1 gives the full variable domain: GAGVSQSPSNKVTEKGKDVELRCDPISGHTALYWYRQSLGQGLEFLIYFQGNSAPDKSGLPSDRFSAERTGGSVSTLTIQRTQQEDSAVYLCASGFGGRAALGEQFFGPGTRLTVL.

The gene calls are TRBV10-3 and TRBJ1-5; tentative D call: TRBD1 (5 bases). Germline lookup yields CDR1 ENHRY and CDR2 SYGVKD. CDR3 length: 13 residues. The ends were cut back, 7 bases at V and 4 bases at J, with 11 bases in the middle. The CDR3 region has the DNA TGTGCCATCAATCCCGACAGTAATCAGCCCCAGCATTTT. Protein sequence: CAINPDSNQPQHF.

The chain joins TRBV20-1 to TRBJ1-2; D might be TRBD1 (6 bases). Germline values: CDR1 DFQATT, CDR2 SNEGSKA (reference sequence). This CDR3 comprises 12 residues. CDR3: CRGGGLLYGYTF. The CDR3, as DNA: TGCAGAGGGGGGGGGCTCCTCTATGGCTACACCTTC.

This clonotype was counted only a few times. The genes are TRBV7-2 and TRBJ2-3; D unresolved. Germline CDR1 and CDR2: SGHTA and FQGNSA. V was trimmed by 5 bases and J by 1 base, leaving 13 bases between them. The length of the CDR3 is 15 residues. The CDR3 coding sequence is TGTGCCAGCAGCCAGATGATGACCGGCACAGATACGCAGTATTTT. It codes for CASSQMMTGTDTQYF.

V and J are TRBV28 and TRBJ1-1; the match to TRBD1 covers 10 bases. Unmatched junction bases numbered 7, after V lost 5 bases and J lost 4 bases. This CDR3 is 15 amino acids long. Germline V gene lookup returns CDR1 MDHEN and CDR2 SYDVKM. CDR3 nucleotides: TGTGCCAGCAGTCCGGGGGACAGGGGTATCACTGAAGCTTTCTTT. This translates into CASSPGDRGITEAFF.

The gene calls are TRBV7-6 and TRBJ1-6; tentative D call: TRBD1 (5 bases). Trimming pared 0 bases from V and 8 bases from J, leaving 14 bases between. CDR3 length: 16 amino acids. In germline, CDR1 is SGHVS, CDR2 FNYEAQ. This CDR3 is CASSLAPGPGDSPLHF. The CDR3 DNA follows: TGTGCCAGCAGCTTAGCTCCGGGACCGGGGGATTCACCCCTCCACTTT. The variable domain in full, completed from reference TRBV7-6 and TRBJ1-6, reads GAGVSQSPRYKVTKRGQDVALRCDPISGHVSLYWYRQALGQGPEFLTYFNYEAQQDKSGLPNDRFSAERPEGSISTLTIQRTEQRDSAMYRCASSLAPGPGDSPLHFGNGTRLTVT.

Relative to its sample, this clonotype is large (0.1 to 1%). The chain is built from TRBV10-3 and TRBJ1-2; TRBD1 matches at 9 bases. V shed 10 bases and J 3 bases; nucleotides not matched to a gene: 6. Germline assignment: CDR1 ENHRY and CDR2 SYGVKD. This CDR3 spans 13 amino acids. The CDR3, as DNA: TGTGCCACAACAGGGGGCGCGGACTATGGCTACACCTTC. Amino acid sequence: CATTGGADYGYTF.

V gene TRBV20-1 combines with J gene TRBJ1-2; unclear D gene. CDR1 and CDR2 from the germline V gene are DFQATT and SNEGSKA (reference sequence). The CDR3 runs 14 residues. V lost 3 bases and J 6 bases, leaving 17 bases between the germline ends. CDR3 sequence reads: CSASRFGSSHGYTF. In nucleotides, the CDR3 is TGCAGTGCTAGCCGGTTTGGGTCTAGCCATGGCTACACCTTC.

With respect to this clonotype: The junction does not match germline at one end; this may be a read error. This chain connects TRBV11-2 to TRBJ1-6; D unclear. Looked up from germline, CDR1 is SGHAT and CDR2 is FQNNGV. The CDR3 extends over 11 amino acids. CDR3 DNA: TGTGCCAGCAGCTTGGGGAGCGCGGATCCGTTT. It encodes CASSLGSADPF.

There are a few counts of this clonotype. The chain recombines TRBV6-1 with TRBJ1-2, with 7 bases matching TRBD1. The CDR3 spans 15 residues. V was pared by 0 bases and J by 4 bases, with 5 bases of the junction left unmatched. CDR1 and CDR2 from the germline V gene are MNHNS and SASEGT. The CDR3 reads CASSEATWDSYGYTF. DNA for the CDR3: TGTGCCAGCAGTGAAGCCACTTGGGACAGCTATGGCTACACCTTC.